These 8 T cell receptor beta chains were sequenced from one sample in a study of OX40 agonist ivuxolimab in advanced cancers. Clones were read by immunoSEQ multiplex PCR, and TCRdb kept only the in-frame ones, dropping some. The sample holds nearly 60,000 clones, 80% to 90% seen once. Here the sequenced sample was CD4+ or CD8+ T cells sorted from blood, taken in a trial of the OX40 agonist ivuxolimab. These receptors were taken from an adult with an advanced solid tumor such as melanoma, head and neck, liver or kidney cancer.

The V gene is TRBV10-3, the J gene TRBJ2-1; D perhaps matches TRBD1 (6 bases). The CDR3 covers 14 residues. Germline assignment: CDR1 ENHRY and CDR2 SYGVKD. The germline V and J ends were trimmed by 2 bases and 1 base, with 6 bases remaining between them. In DNA form, the CDR3 reads TGTGCCATCAGTGAGCAGGGGTCCTACAATGAGCAGTTCTTC. It translates to CAISEQGSYNEQFF.

The rearrangement uses TRBV14 and TRBJ2-6; D possibly corresponds to TRBD1 (6 bases). Germline loops: CDR1 SGHDN, CDR2 FVKESK. This CDR3 has 17 amino acids. The V end was cut by 2 bases, the J end by 6 bases, with 17 bases between. This CDR3 is CASSQHTGSLEANVLTF. CDR3 DNA: TGTGCCAGCAGCCAACATACAGGGTCGCTGGAGGCCAACGTCCTGACTTTC.

This chain joins TRBV25-1 and TRBJ2-5, with D hard to call. The CDR3 covers 13 residues. With 8 bases removed from V and 4 bases from J, the gap between germline ends came to 14 bases. The germline CDR1 and CDR2 sequences are MGHDK and SYGVNS. The CDR3 loop reads CASSRTGRETQYF. Here the CDR3 DNA reads TGTGCCAGCTCCCGGACCGGCAGAGAGACCCAGTACTTC.

This chain connects TRBV9 to TRBJ2-5; 14 bases agree with TRBD2. The DNA end is a closer match to TRBJ2-7, so the J assignment may be wrong. Germline-derived CDR1 and CDR2 are SGDLS and YYNGEE. The CDR3 contains 14 residues. The CDR3 nucleotides are TGTGCCAGCGGGGGACTAGCGGGAGACTACGAGCAGTACTTC. It encodes CASGGLAGDYEQYF.

The chain combines TRBV2 with TRBJ2-7; 10 bases are a match to TRBD2. The CDR3 is 17 residues long. Germline-derived CDR1 and CDR2 are SNHLY and FYNNEI. V dropped 5 bases and J dropped 2; count of bases not matched to a gene: 12. The CDR3 DNA reads TGTGCCAGCAGTTTAAGCGGGAGGGCCATTTTCACCTACGAGCAGTACTTC. Amino acid sequence: CASSLSGRAIFTYEQYF. Supplemented by reference TRBV2 and TRBJ2-7, the full variable domain reads EPEVTQTPSHQVTQMGQEVILRCVPISNHLYFYWYRQILGQKVEFLVSFYNNEISEKSEIFDDQFSVERPDGSNFTLKIRSTKLEDSAMYFCASSLSGRAIFTYEQYFGPGTRLTVT.

The chain links TRBV13 to TRBJ1-3; no firm D call. Looked up from germline, CDR1 is PRHDT and CDR2 is FYEKMQ (reference sequence). The ends were cut back, 4 bases at V and 0 bases at J, with 16 bases in the middle. The CDR3 sequence is 17 residues long. CDR3 loop: CASSSQKGDRSGNTIYF. The CDR3 nucleotides read TGTGCCAGCAGCTCTCAAAAGGGAGACCGCTCTGGAAACACCATATATTTT.

The chain has TRBV2 and TRBJ1-1; D gene ambiguous. There are 15 residues in the CDR3. The V gene's germline CDR1 is SNHLY and CDR2 FYNNEI. V lost 0 bases and J lost 0, with 8 bases in between. The CDR3 reads CASSEALALNTEAFF. The CDR3 DNA is TGTGCCAGCAGTGAAGCCTTGGCCTTGAACACTGAAGCTTTCTTT.

J is TRBJ1-3 and V is TRBV7-6, with D possibly TRBD1 on 5 matching bases. V lost 4 bases and J 4 bases, leaving 17 bases between the germline ends. The CDR3 length is 16 residues. Germline V CDR1 and CDR2: SGHVS, FNYEAQ. For the CDR3, the DNA is TGTGCCAGCAGCTCGAGGATCTTGTCAGGGGGAAACACCATATATTTT. Translation gives CASSSRILSGGNTIYF.